This is a list of T cell receptor beta chains from one sample in a study of blood T cell repertoires in COVID-19. TCRdb's copy holds only in-frame clones and misses some; the assay was immunoSEQ multiplex PCR. The sample contains tens of thousands of clones, 70% to 90% of which appear only once. The sequenced material came from peripheral blood. The receptors here all came from a woman aged 80 or over with acute or convalescent COVID-19. CDR3s include the opening cysteine and the closing phenylalanine or tryptophan. Each record gives: D gene, V gene, J gene, clone size, CDR3 DNA, CDR3 protein. D genes are given only for firm matches. A clone size is listed for some rows: how often the clone was seen (once, few, many), or a class if it is expanded.

d_gene: TRBD1; v_gene: TRBV28; j_gene: TRBJ1-2; abundance: NA; CDR3nt: TGTGCCAGCAGTGTGACAGGGGGGAACTATGGCTACACCTTC; CDR3aa: CASSVTGGNYGYTF
d_gene: NA; v_gene: TRBV14; j_gene: TRBJ1-3; abundance: NA; CDR3nt: TGTGCCAGCAGCCAAGATCTTACTGGAAACACCATATATTTT; CDR3aa: CASSQDLTGNTIYF
d_gene: TRBD2; v_gene: TRBV6-2/TRBV6-3; j_gene: TRBJ2-1; abundance: few; CDR3nt: TGTGCCAGCAGTTACGGGAGCGGGAGATTCCATGAGCAGTTCTTC; CDR3aa: CASSYGSGRFHEQFF
d_gene: NA; v_gene: TRBV2; j_gene: TRBJ1-6; abundance: NA; CDR3nt: TGTGCCAGCAGTTCTACAGGCTTAGCTTCACCCCTCCACTTT; CDR3aa: CASSSTGLASPLHF
d_gene: NA; v_gene: TRBV29-1; j_gene: TRBJ1-1; abundance: NA; CDR3nt: TGCAGCGTTGAGGGACAAGGGAGAGCTGAAGCTTTCTTT; CDR3aa: CSVEGQGRAEAFF
d_gene: TRBD2; v_gene: TRBV27; j_gene: TRBJ2-3; abundance: NA; CDR3nt: TGTGCCAGCAGTTCCCCTAGCGGGAGGACAGATACGCAGTATTTT; CDR3aa: CASSSPSGRTDTQYF
d_gene: NA; v_gene: TRBV18; j_gene: TRBJ1-4; abundance: NA; CDR3nt: TGTGCCAGCTCACCGACGAAGGCAGGGAGGGACGAAAAACTGTTTTTT; CDR3aa: CASSPTKAGRDEKLFF
d_gene: NA; v_gene: TRBV4-3; j_gene: TRBJ1-2; abundance: NA; CDR3nt: TGCGCCAGCAGCCAAGATCCCAGATCTAACTATGGCTACACCTTC; CDR3aa: CASSQDPRSNYGYTF
d_gene: TRBD1; v_gene: TRBV11-2; j_gene: TRBJ1-2; abundance: NA; CDR3nt: TGTGCCAGCAGCCCCGACAGGGGGGCCCTTAACTATGGCTACACCTTC; CDR3aa: CASSPDRGALNYGYTF
d_gene: NA; v_gene: TRBV9; j_gene: TRBJ2-2; abundance: NA; CDR3nt: TGTGCCAGCAGCGTAGGCGTGGGCGCCGGGGAGCTGTTTTTT; CDR3aa: CASSVGVGAGELFF